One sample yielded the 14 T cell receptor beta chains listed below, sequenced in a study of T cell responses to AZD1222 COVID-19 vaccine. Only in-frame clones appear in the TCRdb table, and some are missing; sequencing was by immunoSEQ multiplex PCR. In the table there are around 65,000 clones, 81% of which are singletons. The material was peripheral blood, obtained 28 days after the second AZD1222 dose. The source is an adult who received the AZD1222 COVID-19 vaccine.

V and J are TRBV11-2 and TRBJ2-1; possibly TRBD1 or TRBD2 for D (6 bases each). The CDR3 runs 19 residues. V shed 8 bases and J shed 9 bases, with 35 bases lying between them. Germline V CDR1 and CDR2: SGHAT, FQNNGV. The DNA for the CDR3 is TGTGCCAGCGGCAACCGGGCGGGACACAATATTCAGGGGTTGGGTGAGCAGTTCTTC. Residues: CASGNRAGHNIQGLGEQFF.

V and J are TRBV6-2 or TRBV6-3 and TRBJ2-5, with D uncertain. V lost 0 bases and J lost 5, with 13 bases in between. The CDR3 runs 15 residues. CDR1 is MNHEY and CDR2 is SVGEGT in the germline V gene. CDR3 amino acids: CASSYSFGSSETQYF. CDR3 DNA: TGTGCCAGCAGTTACTCATTTGGTAGTTCGGAGACCCAGTACTTC.

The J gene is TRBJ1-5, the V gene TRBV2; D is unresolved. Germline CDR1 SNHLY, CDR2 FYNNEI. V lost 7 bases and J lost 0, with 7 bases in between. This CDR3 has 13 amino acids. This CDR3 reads CASNAVSNQPQHF. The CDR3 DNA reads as TGTGCCAGCAACGCGGTTAGCAATCAGCCCCAGCATTTT.

As DNA, the CDR3 is TGTGCCAGCAGTGAATCCGACGGGATCCTCTACGAGCAGTACTTC. It codes for CASSESDGILYEQYF. This chain joins TRBV6-1 and TRBJ2-7; the D gene is possibly TRBD2 (5 bases). This CDR3 region has 15 residues. Germline V gene data show CDR1 as MNHNS and CDR2 as SASEGT. Deletions cut 2 bases from V and 3 bases from J, with 14 bases between.

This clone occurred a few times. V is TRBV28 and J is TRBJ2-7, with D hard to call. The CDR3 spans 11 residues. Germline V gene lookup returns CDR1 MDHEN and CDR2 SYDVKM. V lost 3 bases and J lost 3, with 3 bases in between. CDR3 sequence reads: CASSLLYEQYF. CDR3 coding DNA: TGTGCCAGCAGTTTGCTCTACGAGCAGTACTTC.

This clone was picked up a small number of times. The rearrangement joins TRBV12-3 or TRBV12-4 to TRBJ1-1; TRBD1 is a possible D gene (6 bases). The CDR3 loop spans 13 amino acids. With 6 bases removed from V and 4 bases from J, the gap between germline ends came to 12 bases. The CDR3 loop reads CASSPKGGTEAFF. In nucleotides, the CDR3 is TGTGCCAGCAGCCCGAAAGGGGGCACTGAAGCTTTCTTT.

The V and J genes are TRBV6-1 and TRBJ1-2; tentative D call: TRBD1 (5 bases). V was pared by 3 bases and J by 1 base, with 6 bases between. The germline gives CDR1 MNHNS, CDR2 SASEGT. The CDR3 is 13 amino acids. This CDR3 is CASSEGGNYGYTF. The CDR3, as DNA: TGTGCCAGCAGTGAGGGGGGTAACTATGGCTACACCTTC.

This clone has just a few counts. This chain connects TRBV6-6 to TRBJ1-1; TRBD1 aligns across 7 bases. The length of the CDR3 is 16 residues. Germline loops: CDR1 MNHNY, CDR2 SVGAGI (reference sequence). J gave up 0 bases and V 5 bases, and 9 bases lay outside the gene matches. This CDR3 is CASSARGEGMNTEAFF. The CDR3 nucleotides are TGTGCCAGCAGTGCCAGGGGGGAGGGTATGAACACTGAAGCTTTCTTT.

CDR3 nucleotide sequence: TGTGCCAGCAGCTTAGGAACCGGGACAGGGAACAATCAGCCCCAGCATTTT. Translated, it gives CASSLGTGTGNNQPQHF. The chain employs TRBV7-6 and TRBJ1-5; 9 bases are shared with TRBD1. The CDR3 length is 17 residues. The germline gives CDR1 SGHVS, CDR2 FNYEAQ. The V gene end was trimmed by 1 base and the J gene end by 3 bases; junction bases not matched to a gene: 7.

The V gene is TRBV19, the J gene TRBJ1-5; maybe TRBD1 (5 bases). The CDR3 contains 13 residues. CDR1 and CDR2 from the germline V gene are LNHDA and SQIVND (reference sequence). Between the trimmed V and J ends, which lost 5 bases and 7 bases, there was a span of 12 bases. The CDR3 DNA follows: TGTGCCAGTAGTGTCAGGGTCGGGCAGCCCCAGCATTTT. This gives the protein CASSVRVGQPQHF. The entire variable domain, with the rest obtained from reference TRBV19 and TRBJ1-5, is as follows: DGGITQSPKYLFRKEGQNVTLSCEQNLNHDAMYWYRQDPGQGLRLIYYSQIVNDFQKGDIAEGYSVSREKKESFPLTVTSAQKNPTAFYLCASSVRVGQPQHFGDGTRLSIL.

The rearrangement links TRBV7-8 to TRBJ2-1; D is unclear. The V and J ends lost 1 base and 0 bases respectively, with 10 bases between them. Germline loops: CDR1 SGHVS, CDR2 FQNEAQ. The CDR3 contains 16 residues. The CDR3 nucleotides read TGTGCCAGCAGCTTAGATTCCCTATTCTCCTACAATGAGCAGTTCTTC. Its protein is CASSLDSLFSYNEQFF.

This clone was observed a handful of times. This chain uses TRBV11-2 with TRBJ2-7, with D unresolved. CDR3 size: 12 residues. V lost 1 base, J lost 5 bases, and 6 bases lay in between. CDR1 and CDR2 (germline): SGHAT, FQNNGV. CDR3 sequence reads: CASSLGSNEQYF. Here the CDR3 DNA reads TGTGCCAGCAGCTTAGGAAGTAACGAGCAGTACTTC.

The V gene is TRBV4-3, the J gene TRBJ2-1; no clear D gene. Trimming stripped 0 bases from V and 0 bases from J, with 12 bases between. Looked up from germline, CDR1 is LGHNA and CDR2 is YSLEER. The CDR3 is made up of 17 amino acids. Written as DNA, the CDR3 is TGCGCCAGCAGCCAAGATACGGGCACAAGCTCCTACAATGAGCAGTTCTTC. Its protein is CASSQDTGTSSYNEQFF.

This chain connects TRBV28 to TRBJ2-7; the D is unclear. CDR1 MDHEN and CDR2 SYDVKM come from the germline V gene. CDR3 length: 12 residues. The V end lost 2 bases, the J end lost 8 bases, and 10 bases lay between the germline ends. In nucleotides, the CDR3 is TGTGCCAGCAGTTTAGCGGTGGCAAAGCAGTACTTC. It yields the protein CASSLAVAKQYF.